The 22 T cell receptor beta chains in this list originate from one sample, sequenced in a study of control samples from healthy donors and cancer patients. Method: immunoSEQ multiplex PCR; TCRdb's copy keeps in-frame clones and lacks some. The table includes 120,000 to 150,000 clones, about 90% detected once. Source material: blood. The receptors stem from a man between 18 and 35 years old in good health.

The rearrangement joins TRBV5-5 to TRBJ1-2; no clear D. The V and J ends lost 0 bases and 1 base respectively, with 4 bases between them. The CDR3 has 13 amino acids. Germline V gene data show CDR1 as SGHKS and CDR2 as YYEKEE (reference sequence). For the CDR3, the DNA is TGTGCCAGCAGCTTGGGCAATAACTATGGCTACACCTTC. It encodes CASSLGNNYGYTF.

This clone has only one observation. The rearrangement links TRBV5-4 to TRBJ2-5, with TRBD2 as a possible D gene (5 bases). Germline CDR1 and CDR2: SGHNT and YYREEE (reference sequence). There are 16 residues in the CDR3. The ends were cut back, 0 bases at V and 2 bases at J, with 14 bases in the middle. The CDR3 loop is CASSLDAGAAQETQYF. For the CDR3, the DNA is TGTGCCAGCAGCTTGGACGCGGGCGCCGCACAAGAGACCCAGTACTTC.

The chain is built from TRBV2 and TRBJ2-7; 11 nucleotides line up with TRBD2. Germline V CDR1 and CDR2: SNHLY, FYNNEI. The CDR3 is 15 residues long. Trimming took 1 base from V and 10 from J; bases not matched to a gene: 9. This CDR3 reads CASSEVLAGGLGQYF. The CDR3 nucleotides are TGTGCCAGCAGTGAAGTTCTAGCGGGGGGACTCGGACAGTACTTC.

This sequence joins TRBV7-2 and TRBJ1-1, with D possibly being TRBD1 (6 bases). The V end was cut by 3 bases, the J end by 8 bases, with 16 bases between. The CDR3 runs to 14 residues. Germline lookup yields CDR1 SGHTA and CDR2 FQGNSA. The CDR3, as DNA: TGTGCCAGCAGCTTCGGGACACTGAGGCGGGAAGCTTTCTTT. Protein product: CASSFGTLRREAFF.

This rearrangement joins TRBV28 to TRBJ1-5; 8 bases match TRBD1. Germline CDR1 and CDR2: MDHEN and SYDVKM. CDR3 length equals 14 residues. V lost 8 bases, J lost 5 bases, and 8 bases stayed unmatched. The CDR3 reads CASGPQGAYQPQHF. CDR3 DNA sequence: TGTGCCAGCGGACCCCAGGGGGCATATCAGCCCCAGCATTTT. The whole variable domain, remainder taken from reference TRBV28 and TRBJ1-5, is DVKVTQSSRYLVKRTGEKVFLECVQDMDHENMFWYRQDPGLGLRLIYFSYDVKMKEKGDIPEGYSVSREKKERFSLILESASTNQTSMYLCASGPQGAYQPQHFGDGTRLSIL.

The V and J genes are TRBV6-5 and TRBJ2-7; a weak D match, TRBD1 (5 bases). Deletions cut 10 bases from V and 3 bases from J, with 16 bases between. The CDR3 is 13 amino acids. Per the germline V gene, CDR1 is MNHEY and CDR2 is SVGAGI. The CDR3 loop reads CAIQDKDLYEQYF. In DNA, the CDR3 is TGTGCCATCCAGGACAAGGACCTCTACGAGCAGTACTTC.

In this sample, this clone turned up once. CDR3 residues: CASSSPRTGAGYGYTF. The CDR3 region has the DNA TGTGCCAGCAGCTCCCCTCGGACGGGGGCTGGCTATGGCTACACCTTC. V is TRBV11-2 and J is TRBJ1-2; a possible D gene is TRBD1 (6 bases). Germline CDR1 reads SGHAT; CDR2 reads FQNNGV. The V end was cut by 4 bases, the J end by 4 bases, with 19 bases between. This CDR3 has 16 amino acids.

This chain connects TRBV30 to TRBJ2-7, with 11 bases lining up with TRBD1. After removal of 2 bases from V and 3 bases from J, the junction contained 3 bases not matched to a gene. Germline lookup yields CDR1 GTSNPN and CDR2 SVGIG (reference sequence). The length of the CDR3 is 14 residues. CDR3 in amino acids: CAWSLDRGLYEQYF. CDR3 in DNA: TGTGCCTGGAGTTTGGACAGGGGGCTCTACGAGCAGTACTTC. Complete variable domain (other parts from reference TRBV30 and TRBJ2-7): SQTIHQWPATLVQPVGSPLSLECTVEGTSNPNLYWYRQAAGRGLQLLFYSVGIGQISSEVPQNLSASRPQDRQFILSSKKLLLSDSGFYLCAWSLDRGLYEQYFGPGTRLTVT.

The V call is TRBV5-1, the J call TRBJ1-1; TRBD1 aligns across 8 bases. Germline V gives CDR1 SGHRS, CDR2 YFSETQ. V lost 0 bases and J lost 0; bases outside the gene matches: 4. CDR3 size: 16 residues. For the CDR3, the DNA is TGCGCCAGCAGCTTGGGGACAGGGAACATGAACACTGAAGCTTTCTTT. This sequence encodes CASSLGTGNMNTEAFF.

The gene calls are TRBV7-9 and TRBJ2-7; 9 bases map to TRBD1. The CDR3 loop spans 14 amino acids. The germline V gene encodes CDR1 SEHNR and CDR2 FQNEAQ (reference sequence). With V trimmed by 3 bases and J by 4 bases, 4 bases remained unmatched. Here the CDR3 reads CASSFRDRVYEQYF. As DNA, the CDR3 is TGTGCCAGCAGCTTTCGGGACAGGGTGTACGAGCAGTACTTC.

V usage is TRBV19 and J usage is TRBJ1-5; the D is unclear. Trimming shortened V by 5 bases and J by 11 bases, and 13 bases separated the two germline ends. The length of the CDR3 is 12 residues. Germline assignment: CDR1 LNHDA and CDR2 SQIVND (reference sequence). CDR3 region: CASSGHLGAQHF. CDR3 bases: TGTGCCAGTAGTGGTCACCTCGGGGCCCAGCATTTT.

The chain combines TRBV27 with TRBJ2-5; D call uncertain. The V and J ends lost 8 bases and 5 bases respectively, with 9 bases between them. The germline gives CDR1 MNHEY, CDR2 SMNVEV (reference sequence). There are 11 residues in the CDR3. CDR3: CASSIGETQYF. The CDR3 nucleotides read TGTGCCAGCTCCATCGGGGAGACCCAGTACTTC.

This clone was observed a single time. The chain combines TRBV11-1 with TRBJ1-1, with D maybe TRBD1 (5 bases). This CDR3 spans 14 amino acids. In germline, CDR1 is SGHAT, CDR2 FQDESV (reference sequence). Trimming left V 3 bases short and J 4 bases short, with 12 bases between. CDR3 sequence reads: CASSLGQGLTEAFF. CDR3 nucleotide sequence: TGTGCCAGCAGCTTGGGCCAGGGACTCACTGAAGCTTTCTTT.

The CDR3 nucleotides read TGTGCCAGCAGTTTAGGCTCCGACTATGGCTACACCTTC. Residues: CASSLGSDYGYTF. The chain has TRBV12-3 or TRBV12-4 and TRBJ1-2; no clear D. The CDR3 is 13 residues long. Trimming removed 1 base from V and 3 bases from J, with 6 bases in between.

The V gene is TRBV6-2 or TRBV6-3, the J gene TRBJ2-7; D is perhaps TRBD1 (5 bases). The V gene lost 0 bases and the J gene lost 5 bases, with 11 bases spanning the gap. The CDR3 length is 14 residues. Per germline, CDR1 MNHEY and CDR2 SVGEGT. CDR3 residues: CASSYSGRAHEQYF. DNA of the CDR3: TGTGCCAGCAGTTACTCGGGCAGGGCCCACGAGCAGTACTTC.

The V gene is TRBV7-9, the J gene TRBJ2-1; D unresolved. Germline CDR1 SEHNR, CDR2 FQNEAQ (reference sequence). Trimming pared 5 bases from V and 6 bases from J, leaving 11 bases between. The CDR3 contains 13 residues. This CDR3 reads CASSRSGGNEQFF. In DNA, the CDR3 is TGTGCCAGCAGCCGATCAGGTGGCAATGAGCAGTTCTTC. Complete variable domain (other parts from reference TRBV7-9 and TRBJ2-1): DTGVSQNPRHKITKRGQNVTFRCDPISEHNRLYWYRQTLGQGPEFLTYFQNEAQLEKSRLLSDRFSAERPKGSFSTLEIQRTEQGDSAMYLCASSRSGGNEQFFGPGTRLTVL.

The genes are TRBV12-3 or TRBV12-4 and TRBJ2-3; D might be TRBD2 (6 bases). V shed 10 bases and J shed 4 bases, with 15 bases lying between them. The CDR3 runs 13 residues. In nucleotides, the CDR3 is TGTGCCATTGGGGCGGGGACCCCAGATACGCAGTATTTT. Its translation is CAIGAGTPDTQYF.

CDR3 DNA: TGTGCCAGCAGTTTAAACGGCGGGGGGAGGCTGAATGAGCAGTTCTTC. It codes for CASSLNGGGRLNEQFF. The V call is TRBV28, the J call TRBJ2-1; TRBD2 matches 8 bases. The CDR3 contains 16 residues. Germline values: CDR1 MDHEN, CDR2 SYDVKM. The ends lost 2 bases at V and 7 bases at J; junction bases unmatched: 10.

J is TRBJ2-5 and V is TRBV7-8; D is uncertain. Germline CDR1 and CDR2: SGHVS and FQNEAQ. Trimming removed 5 bases from V and 5 bases from J, with 12 bases in between. The CDR3 extends over 13 amino acids. The CDR3 loop is CASSIERSETQYF. DNA of the CDR3: TGTGCCAGCAGCATTGAGCGTTCCGAGACCCAGTACTTC.

The sample holds a few counts of this clone. J is TRBJ2-6 and V is TRBV6-5; D ambiguous. The length of the CDR3 is 13 residues. The germline V gene has CDR1 MNHEY and CDR2 SVGAGI. Deletions cut 10 bases from V and 1 base from J, with 8 bases between. The CDR3 coding sequence is TGTGCCACAGGACGGTCTGGGGCCAACGTCCTGACTTTC. This codes for CATGRSGANVLTF.

The chain combines TRBV2 with TRBJ1-1, with a weak D call TRBD1 (6 bases). The V end lost 2 bases, the J end lost 10 bases, and 29 bases lay between the germline ends. Per the germline V gene, CDR1 is SNHLY and CDR2 is FYNNEI. There are 18 residues in the CDR3. Written as DNA, the CDR3 is TGTGCCAGCAGTGAACGGATAGGGGACAAAACTCGGGCTAGACTAGCTTTCTTT. It yields the protein CASSERIGDKTRARLAFF. Filled out from reference TRBV2 and TRBJ1-1, the complete variable domain reads EPEVTQTPSHQVTQMGQEVILRCVPISNHLYFYWYRQILGQKVEFLVSFYNNEISEKSEIFDDQFSVERPDGSNFTLKIRSTKLEDSAMYFCASSERIGDKTRARLAFFGQGTRLTVV.

The genes are TRBV18 and TRBJ2-1; 10 positions agree with TRBD2. Trimming took 0 bases from V and 16 from J; bases not matched to a gene: 15. The CDR3 extends over 16 amino acids. Germline CDR1 KGHSH, CDR2 LQKENI. DNA for the CDR3: TGTGCCAGCTCACCACCGACGACTAGCGGGCTGGCGATGATTTTCTTC. It specifies CASSPPTTSGLAMIFF. The full variable domain, rest sourced from reference TRBV18 and TRBJ2-1, is NAGVMQNPRHLVRRRGQEARLRCSPMKGHSHVYWYRQLPEEGLKFMVYLQKENIIDESGMPKERFSAEFPKEGPSILRIQQVVRGDSAAYFCASSPPTTSGLAMIFFGPGTRLTVL.